This paragraph covers one T cell receptor (beta chain) sequence. Its antigen is unknown. The entry originates in a study of CD8+ T cells in alopecia areata. The study, taken as a whole, reports: Across lesional scalp, and particularly alopecia totalis/universalis, clonality surpassed that of normal scalp. Scalp sample data also include resident alphabeta T cells from normal skin.

Isolated RNA was reverse transcribed into cDNA used as the sequencing template. Profiling relied on immunoSEQ multiplex PCR, and the TCRdb table lists in-frame clones only, not all of them. The data show roughly 150,000 clones, 62% seen once. Material: CD8+ T cells sorted from blood. The source of this sequence is a human donor in good health.

This CDR3 reads CASSSPGRKSDTQYF. CDR3 nucleotide sequence: TGTGCCAGCAGTTCACCGGGACGGAAGTCCGATACGCAGTATTTT. The rearrangement joins TRBV27 to TRBJ2-3; D may match TRBD1 or TRBD2 (5 bases each). V lost 4 bases, J lost 6 bases, and 17 bases lay in between. The CDR3 length is 15 residues. Germline loops: CDR1 MNHEY, CDR2 SMNVEV (reference sequence).